This T cell receptor beta chain was obtained from a study of blood T cells in healthy people across ages. Study-level results: Higher naive T cell percentage went strongly together with higher TCR beta diversity. Older age coincided with a roughly linear decline in TCR beta diversity per million T cells. Unsorted PBMCs blocked a conclusive comparison of naive and antigen-experienced cells.

Note on this clonotype: The antigen remains unidentified.

Using a J-beta primer mix together with a sample-barcoded 5' primer, a second PCR was run for about 6 to 12 cycles. Every cDNA was tagged by a template-switch adaptor with 12 random nucleotides. TCRdb redid the calling of the 5' RACE reads with MiXCR, one entry per CDR3 protein. The sample lists roughly 1.7 million distinct CDR3 sequences, roughly 32% occurring once. The sequence was obtained from a woman aged 25 to 45 in good health. The specimen was blood.

CDR3 sequence (DNA): TGTGCCAGCAGTTCCATAGCTACAGGGGGCAACTCCTACAATGAGCAGTTCTTC. This gives the protein CASSSIATGGNSYNEQFF. This sequence joins TRBV27 and TRBJ2-1; 9 bases are shared with TRBD1. V was pared by 4 bases and J by 0 bases, with 10 bases of the junction left unmatched. This CDR3 contains 18 residues. Germline V gives CDR1 MNHEY, CDR2 SMNVEV (reference sequence).